Presented here are 24 T cell receptor beta chains from one specimen sequenced in a study of cytomegalovirus exposure and HLA in healthy donors. Primers included in the PCR were 60 Vbeta and 13 Jbeta primers. Assay used: immunoSEQ multiplex PCR; TCRdb lists only in-frame clones, some missing. The repertoire includes under 200,000 clones, roughly four fifths of them detected once, and approximately 2.1% sits in the top ten. Sequenced input: PBMCs. The receptors derive from a woman in her 30s in good health and CMV-seropositive.

The chain links TRBV18 to TRBJ1-3; 7 bases match TRBD1. This CDR3 is 16 amino acids long. The ends lost 3 bases at V and 2 bases at J; junction bases unmatched: 7. Germline CDR1 and CDR2: KGHSH and LQKENI. The CDR3 here is CASSPLGQLTGNTIYF. As DNA, the CDR3 is TGTGCCAGCTCACCTCTGGGACAGCTTACTGGAAACACCATATATTTT.

The rearrangement uses TRBV28 and TRBJ2-7; the D is unclear. CDR1 MDHEN and CDR2 SYDVKM come from the germline V gene. V was shortened by 2 bases and J by 3 bases, with 11 bases between the two germline ends. The CDR3 is 14 amino acids. CDR3 in amino acids: CASSLVGPVYEQYF. The CDR3 region has the DNA TGTGCCAGCAGTTTAGTTGGGCCGGTCTACGAGCAGTACTTC.

This clone came up a few times. This rearrangement joins TRBV29-1 to TRBJ1-4, with D tentatively TRBD1 (5 bases). The CDR3 extends over 13 amino acids. V shed 7 bases and J shed 8 bases, with 17 bases lying between them. Germline-derived CDR1 and CDR2 are SQVTM and ANQGSEA. In DNA form, the CDR3 reads TGCAGCGGTATAGGTGGGGCCGGGGAAAAACTGTTTTTT. This sequence encodes CSGIGGAGEKLFF.

This chain links TRBV5-6 with TRBJ2-7; D not certain. Germline V lookup: CDR1 SGHDT, CDR2 YYEEEE. The ends were cut back, 0 bases at V and 7 bases at J, with 11 bases in the middle. The CDR3 is 13 residues long. CDR3 coding DNA: TGTGCCAGCAGCTTGGGGCTAGATGGTGAGCAGTACTTC. Protein sequence: CASSLGLDGEQYF.

The chain recombines TRBV5-1 with TRBJ1-1; TRBD1 might be the D (5 bases). Trimming left V 4 bases short and J 6 bases short, with 10 bases between. Germline loops: CDR1 SGHRS, CDR2 YFSETQ. The CDR3 has 12 amino acids. The CDR3 DNA is TGCGCCAGCAGCGCGACCAGGGCTGAAGCTTTCTTT. It codes for CASSATRAEAFF.

The gene calls are TRBV10-3 and TRBJ1-5; the match to TRBD1 covers 9 bases. This CDR3 has 14 residues. With V trimmed by 3 bases and J by 5 bases, 2 bases remained unmatched. Germline V gene data show CDR1 as ENHRY and CDR2 as SYGVKD. The CDR3 DNA reads as TGTGCCATCAGTGACCGGACAGGGGATCAGCCCCAGCATTTT. It encodes CAISDRTGDQPQHF.

This chain links TRBV27 with TRBJ2-3, with D tentatively TRBD2 (7 bases). The CDR3 has 15 residues. Per the germline V gene, CDR1 is MNHEY and CDR2 is SMNVEV (reference sequence). Trimming pared 5 bases from V and 4 bases from J, leaving 16 bases between. The CDR3 bases are TGTGCCAGCAGTGCGGGGGCTGGTCTCCCAGATACGCAGTATTTT. It codes for CASSAGAGLPDTQYF.

In its sample, this clone was seen a few times. This rearrangement joins TRBV28 to TRBJ2-7; possibly TRBD2 for D (7 bases). The germline V gene encodes CDR1 MDHEN and CDR2 SYDVKM. Trimming pared 8 bases from V and 4 bases from J, leaving 24 bases between. The CDR3 extends over 16 amino acids. CDR3 in amino acids: CASRPDARGGTYEQYF. DNA for the CDR3: TGTGCCAGCCGCCCTGACGCGAGGGGGGGTACTTACGAGCAGTACTTC.

This clone was detected a few times. This chain joins TRBV2 and TRBJ2-7; tentatively, D is TRBD1 (5 bases). The CDR3 is 15 residues long. The germline V gene encodes CDR1 SNHLY and CDR2 FYNNEI. V lost 2 bases and J lost 3, with 14 bases in between. The chain's CDR3 is CASSESKGIGYEQYF. In DNA, the CDR3 is TGTGCCAGCAGTGAAAGTAAGGGGATAGGCTACGAGCAGTACTTC.

The rearrangement joins TRBV5-1 to TRBJ2-5; the D gene is possibly TRBD1 (5 bases). There are 15 residues in the CDR3. The germline V and J ends were trimmed by 3 bases and 6 bases, with 18 bases remaining between them. Germline values: CDR1 SGHRS, CDR2 YFSETQ. This chain's CDR3 is CASSSRRGSQKTQYF. CDR3 in DNA: TGCGCCAGCAGCTCTCGAAGGGGTAGTCAAAAGACCCAGTACTTC.

V usage is TRBV9 and J usage is TRBJ1-2; D not resolved. The ends were cut back, 1 base at V and 2 bases at J, with 9 bases in the middle. The CDR3 is made up of 14 amino acids. Germline CDR1 reads SGDLS; CDR2 reads YYNGEE. CDR3 in DNA: TGTGCCAGCAGCGTAACGGGCGGGAACTATGGCTACACCTTC. It codes for CASSVTGGNYGYTF.

The chain has TRBV6-5 and TRBJ2-7; 9 positions match TRBD1. V was clipped by 2 bases and J by 0 bases; unmatched bases: 5. CDR1 MNHEY and CDR2 SVGAGI come from the germline V gene. CDR3 length: 16 residues. CDR3 sequence (DNA): TGTGCCAGCAGTTACCCGGACAGGGGACTCTCCTACGAGCAGTACTTC. The encoded protein is CASSYPDRGLSYEQYF.

The chain links TRBV5-1 to TRBJ2-7, with 8 bases aligning to TRBD1. With V trimmed by 4 bases and J by 4 bases, 7 bases remained unmatched. Germline V gene data show CDR1 as SGHRS and CDR2 as YFSETQ. The CDR3 is 14 amino acids. The CDR3 spells CASSPGTGDYEQYF. The CDR3 DNA is TGCGCCAGCAGCCCCGGGACAGGAGATTACGAGCAGTACTTC.

The chain uses TRBV28 and TRBJ2-7, with D uncertain. This CDR3 comprises 13 residues. Germline-derived CDR1 and CDR2 are MDHEN and SYDVKM. Trimming left V 4 bases short and J 2 bases short, with 9 bases between. DNA for the CDR3: TGTGCCAGCAGTTACGGCACTACCTACGAGCAGTACTTC. Protein sequence: CASSYGTTYEQYF.

This clone was seen a handful of times. CDR3: CARSRNIVTQETQYF. The CDR3, as DNA: TGCGCCAGATCCCGAAATATCGTCACCCAGGAGACCCAGTACTTC. The chain carries TRBV10-1 and TRBJ2-5, with D hard to call. This CDR3 is built from 15 residues. CDR1 is WNHNN, CDR2 SYGVQD, per germline (reference sequence). The V end was cut by 9 bases, the J end by 5 bases, with 22 bases between.

The chain is built from TRBV5-6 and TRBJ2-6; weak D call: TRBD1 (6 bases). This CDR3 comprises 17 residues. In germline, CDR1 is SGHDT, CDR2 YYEEEE. V dropped 2 bases and J dropped 0 bases, with 12 bases sitting between them. Written as DNA, the CDR3 is TGTGCCAGCAGCTTAGACAGGCGTCGCTCTGGGGCCAACGTCCTGACTTTC. This encodes CASSLDRRRSGANVLTF.

This clone showed up just once. V gene TRBV9 combines with J gene TRBJ1-2; the match to TRBD1 covers 8 bases. V lost 4 bases, J lost 6 bases, and 8 bases stayed unmatched. The V gene's germline CDR1 is SGDLS and CDR2 YYNGEE. This CDR3 spans 14 amino acids. CDR3 loop: CASSPTQGAHGYTF. The CDR3, as DNA: TGTGCCAGCAGCCCTACGCAGGGGGCACATGGCTACACCTTC.

The CDR3, as DNA: TGTGCCAGCAGTTACGAGGACAGGGGAGCAGGTCAGCCCCAGCATTTT. Translated: CASSYEDRGAGQPQHF. This sequence joins TRBV6-6 and TRBJ1-5, with TRBD1 identical over 9 bases. The CDR3 spans 16 residues. With V trimmed by 2 bases and J by 6 bases, 8 bases remained unmatched. The germline V gene encodes CDR1 MNHNY and CDR2 SVGAGI (reference sequence).

This chain uses TRBV5-5 with TRBJ1-3; D is perhaps TRBD1 (5 bases). The CDR3 length is 15 residues. The V gene's germline CDR1 is SGHKS and CDR2 YYEKEE (reference sequence). Trimming stripped 4 bases from V and 4 bases from J, with 15 bases between. In DNA, the CDR3 is TGTGCCAGCAGCCGACCCACAGGCTCCGGAAACACCATATATTTT. This gives the protein CASSRPTGSGNTIYF.

The chain employs TRBV5-6 and TRBJ1-6, with TRBD1 as a possible D gene (5 bases). Germline V CDR1 and CDR2: SGHDT, YYEEEE. Deletions cut 2 bases from V and 5 bases from J, with 11 bases between. The CDR3 is 15 amino acids. The CDR3 DNA reads as TGTGCCAGCAGCTTAGGGGACTTCAATAATTCACCCCTCCACTTT. This gives the protein CASSLGDFNNSPLHF.

J is TRBJ2-1 and V is TRBV7-9; 7 nucleotides align to TRBD2. The CDR3 extends over 15 amino acids. The germline V gene encodes CDR1 SEHNR and CDR2 FQNEAQ (reference sequence). V was clipped by 4 bases and J by 6 bases; unmatched bases: 9. CDR3 in amino acids: CASSSGLAELNEQFF. The DNA for the CDR3 is TGTGCCAGCAGCTCGGGGCTAGCGGAGCTCAATGAGCAGTTCTTC.

The CDR3 protein is CASSQTLAASYEQYF. In DNA form, the CDR3 reads TGCGCCAGCAGCCAAACACTAGCGGCATCCTACGAGCAGTACTTC. The chain combines TRBV4-3 with TRBJ2-7; TRBD2 matches 8 bases. This CDR3 region has 15 residues. Germline V gene lookup returns CDR1 LGHNA and CDR2 YSLEER. The trim removed 2 bases at V and 1 base at J, leaving 4 bases unmatched.

This chain uses TRBV6-5 with TRBJ2-5, with 8 bases identical to TRBD2. CDR3 length: 16 amino acids. Per the germline V gene, CDR1 is MNHEY and CDR2 is SVGAGI. Trimming took 1 base from V and 4 from J; bases not matched to a gene: 8. DNA for the CDR3: TGTGCCAGCAGTTACTACGGGGGGGCCGGGAGAGAGACCCAGTACTTC. It is translated as CASSYYGGAGRETQYF.

This clone was counted between two and nine times. CDR3 loop: CASSRGGVHGYTF. The CDR3 DNA reads as TGTGCCTCCTCGCGGGGGGGTGTACATGGCTACACCTTC. The chain uses TRBV30 and TRBJ1-2; perhaps TRBD1 as D (5 bases). V was shortened by 7 bases and J by 6 bases, with 18 bases between the two germline ends. The CDR3 has 13 amino acids. Germline lookup yields CDR1 GTSNPN and CDR2 SVGIG (reference sequence).